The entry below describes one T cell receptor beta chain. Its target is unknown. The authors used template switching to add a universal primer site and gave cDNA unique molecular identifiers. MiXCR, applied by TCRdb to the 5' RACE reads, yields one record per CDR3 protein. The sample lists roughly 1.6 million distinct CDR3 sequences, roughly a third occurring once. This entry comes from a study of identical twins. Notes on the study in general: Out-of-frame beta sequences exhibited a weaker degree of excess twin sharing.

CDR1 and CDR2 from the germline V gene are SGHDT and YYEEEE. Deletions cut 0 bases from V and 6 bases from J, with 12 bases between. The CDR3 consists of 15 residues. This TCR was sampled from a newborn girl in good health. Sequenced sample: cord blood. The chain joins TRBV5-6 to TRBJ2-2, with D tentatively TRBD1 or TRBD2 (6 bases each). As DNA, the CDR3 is TGTGCCAGCAGCTTGGATTGGGGGGCGGCCGGGGAGCTGTTTTTT. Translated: CASSLDWGAAGELFF.